The count of the clone carrying this T cell receptor (beta chain) is one. The data stem from a study of blood T cell repertoires in COVID-19. Overall study context: Acute and convalescent COVID-19 specimens originated in the United States, Italy and Spain. Sources were T cells, B-cell-depleted T cells, or PBMCs; the material itself was cDNA or gDNA.

Germline loops: CDR1 MGHRA, CDR2 YSYEKL. The CDR3 covers 15 residues. V was clipped by 1 base and J by 5 bases, with 11 bases between them. Original processing methods: Amplified reference gene primers provided the basis for estimating nucleated cell counts. Data came from immunoSEQ multiplex PCR; TCRdb stores just in-frame clones and leaves some out. V, J and clone size were drawn from that table, and D and trimming were deduced from the DNA. Of fewer than 250,000 clones listed, 81% were seen once; the top ten hold 8.9%. The participants were between roughly 18 and 90 years old and came from 24 US areas.

This receptor was obtained from a woman in her forties or fifties with acute COVID-19. Specimen: PBMCs or T cells enriched from blood (not recorded which). The chain has TRBV4-1 and TRBJ2-2; D gene unclear. The chain's CDR3 is CASSQGAAQTGELFF. The CDR3 nucleotides are TGCGCCAGCAGCCAAGGGGCCGCTCAGACCGGGGAGCTGTTTTTT.